A single sample gave rise to the 27 T cell receptor beta chains below, sequenced in a study of sequential checkpoint blockade in melanoma. Sample treatment: randomized to nivolumab then ipilimumab (arm A) or the reverse (arm B). This table comes from immunoSEQ multiplex PCR, and its TCRdb copy is limited to in-frame clones, with some not included. Of under 20,000 clones listed, around four fifths were seen once; the top ten hold 35% to 40%. The source material was CD8+ T cells sorted from blood (inferred from file names), sampled from a patient given nivolumab and ipilimumab in sequence. The receptors stem from a human donor with melanoma.

The chain uses TRBV4-1 and TRBJ2-7; D is perhaps TRBD2 (6 bases). Germline loops: CDR1 MGHRA, CDR2 YSYEKL. Trimming cost V 4 bases and J 0 bases, with 13 bases left between them. The CDR3 extends over 15 amino acids. The CDR3 sequence is CASSLGLASSYEQYF. The CDR3 region has the DNA TGCGCCAGCAGCCTGGGACTGGCGAGCTCCTACGAGCAGTACTTC.

The chain is built from TRBV29-1 and TRBJ1-2; D unresolved. Germline loops: CDR1 SQVTM, CDR2 ANQGSEA. Trimming pared 4 bases from V and 3 bases from J, leaving 6 bases between. CDR3 size: 11 residues. The CDR3 spells CSVGTDYGYTF. CDR3 nucleotides: TGCAGCGTTGGAACTGACTATGGCTACACCTTC. The full variable domain, with the rest looked up from reference TRBV29-1 and TRBJ1-2, is SAVISQKPSRDICQRGTSLTIQCQVDSQVTMMFWYRQQPGQSLTLIATANQGSEATYESGFVIDKFPISRPNLTFSTLTVSNMSPEDSSIYLCSVGTDYGYTFGSGTRLTVV.

This sequence joins TRBV7-9 and TRBJ2-5, with 8 bases fitting TRBD1. CDR1 is SEHNR and CDR2 is FQNEAQ in the germline V gene (reference sequence). The V gene end was trimmed by 4 bases and the J gene end by 0 bases; junction bases not matched to a gene: 1. CDR3 length: 14 residues. The CDR3 nucleotides read TGTGCCAGCAGCTGGGACAGGTACCAAGAGACCCAGTACTTC. It is translated as CASSWDRYQETQYF.

The rearrangement joins TRBV5-4 to TRBJ2-5, with D maybe TRBD2 (7 bases). V gave up 2 bases and J gave up 2 bases, with 22 bases separating them. This CDR3 spans 18 amino acids. Per the germline V gene, CDR1 is SGHNT and CDR2 is YYREEE (reference sequence). CDR3 region: CASSFFGGALRRQETQYF. The CDR3 DNA reads TGTGCCAGCAGCTTTTTTGGGGGGGCTTTGAGGAGGCAAGAGACCCAGTACTTC.

This clone was detected once. The chain has TRBV27 and TRBJ2-1; no clear D. There are 17 residues in the CDR3. CDR1 is MNHEY, CDR2 SMNVEV, per germline (reference sequence). Between the trimmed V and J ends, which lost 0 bases and 0 bases, there was a span of 12 bases. CDR3 residues: CASSLSASWSSYNEQFF. The CDR3, as DNA: TGTGCCAGCAGTTTATCAGCGTCGTGGAGCTCCTACAATGAGCAGTTCTTC.

This clone has just one count. This sequence joins TRBV15 and TRBJ2-5, with 8 bases that match TRBD2. The J call may not be correct, given that the DNA end is closer to TRBJ2-7. Germline CDR1 is LNHNV and CDR2 is YYDKDF (reference sequence). This CDR3 has 18 amino acids. CDR3 DNA sequence: TGTGCCACCAGCAGAGATAGGAAGAAAGCGGGAGACTTCTACGAGCAGTACTTC. This sequence encodes CATSRDRKKAGDFYEQYF.

The CDR3 loop reads CASRQGSYEQYF. The CDR3 coding sequence is TGTGCCAGCAGACAGGGCTCCTACGAGCAGTACTTC. The chain has TRBV25-1 and TRBJ2-7; TRBD1 might be the D (6 bases). Trimming cost V 6 bases and J 0 bases, with 6 bases left between them. Looked up from germline, CDR1 is MGHDK and CDR2 is SYGVNS. CDR3 length: 12 amino acids.

V and J are TRBV9 and TRBJ1-2; 7 bases line up with TRBD1. The J segment lost 2 bases and the V segment lost 3 bases, leaving 13 bases of the junction unmatched. The CDR3 has 17 residues. Germline V lookup: CDR1 SGDLS, CDR2 YYNGEE. The CDR3 DNA follows: TGTGCCAGCAGCGCAAATTCCGGGACAGACGTAAACTATGGCTACACCTTC. Protein: CASSANSGTDVNYGYTF. The whole variable domain, remainder taken from reference TRBV9 and TRBJ1-2, is DSGVTQTPKHLITATGQRVTLRCSPRSGDLSVYWYQQSLDQGLQFLIQYYNGEERAKGNILERFSAQQFPDLHSELNLSSLELGDSALYFCASSANSGTDVNYGYTFGSGTRLTVV.

The chain uses TRBV9 and TRBJ2-2, with 13 bases lining up with TRBD2. J lost 5 bases, V lost 3 bases, and 4 bases had no gene match. The CDR3 extends over 16 amino acids. The germline CDR1 and CDR2 sequences are SGDLS and YYNGEE. CDR3 residues: CASSETSGGLTGELFF. The CDR3 coding sequence is TGTGCCAGCAGCGAGACTAGCGGGGGGTTAACCGGGGAGCTGTTTTTT.

This rearrangement joins TRBV9 to TRBJ2-2, with 11 nucleotides matching TRBD2. From germline, CDR1 is SGDLS and CDR2 YYNGEE. CDR3 size: 19 residues. V was pared by 4 bases and J by 7 bases, with 18 bases of the junction left unmatched. The CDR3 sequence: CASSTSRATSGRPDGELFF. The CDR3 DNA sequence: TGTGCCAGCAGCACCTCACGGGCTACTAGCGGGAGACCGGACGGGGAGCTGTTTTTT.

This clone came up once. V is TRBV27 and J is TRBJ2-5, with 7 bases that match TRBD2. The V and J ends lost 4 bases and 3 bases, in that order; junction bases with no gene match: 11. CDR1 is MNHEY, CDR2 SMNVEV, per germline (reference sequence). The CDR3 is 16 residues long. The CDR3 DNA reads TGTGCCAGCAGTTCTAAGGGACTATTACTAGAAGAGACCCAGTACTTC. Translated, it gives CASSSKGLLLEETQYF.

This clone was observed a few times. The V gene is TRBV9, the J gene TRBJ1-5; a possible D gene is TRBD1 (5 bases). This CDR3 spans 15 amino acids. Germline-derived CDR1 and CDR2 are SGDLS and YYNGEE. Deletions cut 0 bases from V and 3 bases from J, with 10 bases between. CDR3 sequence reads: CASSVGQGYNQPQHF. The CDR3 nucleotides are TGTGCCAGCAGCGTAGGTCAGGGATACAATCAGCCCCAGCATTTT.

The rearrangement joins TRBV11-2 to TRBJ2-7, with D possibly TRBD2 on 5 matching bases. The CDR3 runs 13 residues. The germline CDR1 and CDR2 sequences are SGHAT and FQNNGV. Trimming took off 4 bases at V and 3 bases at J, with 10 bases between the two ends. The CDR3 DNA reads TGTGCCAGCAGCTCGGCGGCGGGCTACGAGCAGTACTTC. Translated, it gives CASSSAAGYEQYF.

CDR3 region: CASSRDWRSGEETQYF. CDR3 in DNA: TGTGCCAGCAGTCGGGACTGGCGGAGCGGGGAAGAGACCCAGTACTTC. The chain employs TRBV6-6 and TRBJ2-5, with TRBD2 matching over 7 bases. Unmatched junction bases numbered 12, after V lost 5 bases and J lost 3 bases. This CDR3 contains 16 residues. In germline, CDR1 is MNHNY, CDR2 SVGAGI (reference sequence).

The chain employs TRBV5-7 and TRBJ1-2; TRBD1 is a possible D gene (5 bases). TRBV5-7 is filed as an ORF, its function uncertain. This CDR3 has 14 amino acids. Deletions cut 1 base from V and 4 bases from J, with 11 bases between. As DNA, the CDR3 is TGTGCCAGCAGCTTGATCAGGGCCCCCTATGGCTACACCTTC. Protein: CASSLIRAPYGYTF.

The V and J genes are TRBV29-1 and TRBJ2-6; TRBD1 might be the D (5 bases). The ends were cut back, 6 bases at V and 5 bases at J, with 23 bases in the middle. CDR1 is SQVTM, CDR2 ANQGSEA, per germline. CDR3 length: 17 amino acids. The CDR3: CSVSQDLAGRRANVLTF. The DNA of the CDR3 is TGCAGCGTCTCCCAAGATCTTGCAGGGCGAAGGGCCAACGTCCTGACTTTC.

This chain connects TRBV5-6 to TRBJ2-5; D gene uncertain. The J call may not be correct, given that the DNA end is closer to TRBJ2-7. The CDR3 spans 14 residues. Per the germline V gene, CDR1 is SGHDT and CDR2 is YYEEEE. The CDR3 loop reads CASSLSRTHYEQYF. The CDR3 DNA is TGTGCCAGCAGCTTGTCTCGCACGCACTACGAGCAGTACTTC.

The V call is TRBV7-9, the J call TRBJ1-3; D uncertain. Trimming stripped 1 base from V and 4 bases from J, with 14 bases between. Germline V gene data show CDR1 as SEHNR and CDR2 as FQNEAQ (reference sequence). The CDR3 spans 16 residues. CDR3 bases: TGTGCCAGCAGCTTAGAAATCCGGGTTGCGGGAAACACCATATATTTT. It codes for CASSLEIRVAGNTIYF.

The V gene is TRBV7-8, the J gene TRBJ1-1; D gene unclear. The CDR3 extends over 16 amino acids. Germline lookup yields CDR1 SGHVS and CDR2 FQNEAQ. The V end was cut by 1 base, the J end by 0 bases, with 12 bases between. DNA for the CDR3: TGTGCCAGCAGCTTAGGGGCGGGGAATATGAACACTGAAGCTTTCTTT. Protein sequence: CASSLGAGNMNTEAFF.

This clone turned up a few times. The chain is built from TRBV19 and TRBJ1-2; D not certain. Germline CDR1 reads LNHDA; CDR2 reads SQIVND (reference sequence). This CDR3 is 12 amino acids long. Trimming shortened V by 4 bases and J by 8 bases, and 11 bases separated the two germline ends. CDR3 in DNA: TGTGCCAGTAGTAGCGCCGCGGAGGGCTACACCTTC. Protein: CASSSAAEGYTF.

This clone was detected only once. V usage is TRBV7-6 and J usage is TRBJ2-7; D might be TRBD1 (6 bases). Per the germline V gene, CDR1 is SGHVS and CDR2 is FNYEAQ. Trimming stripped 1 base from V and 2 bases from J, with 9 bases between. This CDR3 has 14 residues. CDR3 nucleotides: TGTGCCAGCAGCTTAGTAGAGGGGGCCTACGAGCAGTACTTC. Its protein is CASSLVEGAYEQYF.

The chain combines TRBV28 with TRBJ1-5, with 9 bases fitting TRBD1. The CDR3 covers 15 residues. Looked up from germline, CDR1 is MDHEN and CDR2 is SYDVKM. Trimming cost V 7 bases and J 10 bases; bases outside gene matches: 14. The CDR3 DNA sequence: TGTGCCAGCACCCAAACGGGACAGGGAATTGGCCCCCAGCATTTT. Translation gives CASTQTGQGIGPQHF.

This rearrangement joins TRBV7-8 to TRBJ1-3; 7 positions agree with TRBD1. Germline V CDR1 and CDR2: SGHVS, FQNEAQ. V lost 5 bases to trimming and J lost 0 bases; unmatched junction nucleotides: 4. The CDR3 runs to 15 residues. The CDR3 region is CASSRGQGSGNTIYF. Here the CDR3 DNA reads TGTGCCAGCAGCAGGGGGCAGGGCTCTGGAAACACCATATATTTT.

This chain joins TRBV7-8 and TRBJ2-2; 8 bases agree with TRBD1. The germline V gene has CDR1 SGHVS and CDR2 FQNEAQ. V lost 4 bases, J lost 4 bases, and 8 bases stayed unmatched. This CDR3 contains 16 residues. In nucleotides, the CDR3 is TGTGCCAGCAGCTCGGCGACAGGGGCGCGCACCGGGGAGCTGTTTTTT. Amino acid sequence: CASSSATGARTGELFF. Full variable domain (missing parts from reference TRBV7-8 and TRBJ2-2): GAGVSQSPRYKVAKRGQDVALRCDPISGHVSLFWYQQALGQGPEFLTYFQNEAQLDKSGLPSDRFFAERPEGSVSTLKIQRTQQEDSAVYLCASSSATGARTGELFFGEGSRLTVL.

This clone was seen only a few times. The CDR3 nucleotides are TGCGCCAGCAGCTTGGGACTCCTAGATACGCAGTATTTT. Translation: CASSLGLLDTQYF. This chain uses TRBV5-1 with TRBJ2-3, with D hard to call. The CDR3 is 13 amino acids. Trimming removed 0 bases at V and 5 bases at J, with 7 bases between. In germline, CDR1 is SGHRS, CDR2 YFSETQ.

CDR3 sequence: CASSPDRATYEQYF. The CDR3 DNA sequence: TGTGCCAGCAGCCCCGACAGGGCTACCTACGAGCAGTACTTC. V is TRBV5-4 and J is TRBJ2-7; 7 bases are a match to TRBD1. With 4 bases clipped from V and 2 bases from J, the junction kept 6 bases outside the gene matches. From germline, CDR1 is SGHNT and CDR2 YYREEE (reference sequence). The CDR3 extends over 14 amino acids. Filled out from reference TRBV5-4 and TRBJ2-7, the complete variable domain reads ETGVTQSPTHLIKTRGQQVTLRCSSQSGHNTVSWYQQALGQGPQFIFQYYREEENGRGNFPPRFSGLQFPNYSSELNVNALELDDSALYLCASSPDRATYEQYFGPGTRLTVT.

The chain joins TRBV27 to TRBJ1-2; D is uncertain. CDR3 length: 13 residues. Per the germline V gene, CDR1 is MNHEY and CDR2 is SMNVEV (reference sequence). Between the trimmed V and J ends, which lost 4 bases and 2 bases, there was a span of 8 bases. CDR3 nucleotides: TGTGCCAGCAGTTATTCAGCGAACTATGGCTACACCTTC. Protein: CASSYSANYGYTF.